Included here is one T cell receptor beta chain sequence, with context. No patient had autoimmune disease or received systemic immunosuppression. Clones were read by immunoSEQ multiplex PCR, and TCRdb kept only the in-frame ones, dropping some. The sample shows roughly 40,000 clones, roughly 84% of them seen only once. Germline CDR1 MNHNY, CDR2 SVGAGI (reference sequence). This CDR3 contains 16 residues. V was trimmed by 6 bases and J by 0 bases, leaving 12 bases between them. This entry is derived from a study of OX40 agonist ivuxolimab in advanced cancers. The sequence derives from an adult with an advanced solid tumor such as melanoma, head and neck, liver or kidney cancer. The sequencing used CD4+ or CD8+ T cells sorted from blood, collected in a trial of the OX40 agonist ivuxolimab. The chain carries TRBV6-6 and TRBJ2-6, with a possible D match to TRBD2 (6 bases). CDR3 DNA: TGTGCCAGCAGCCCTCTGGGGGGCTCTGGGGCCAACGTCCTGACTTTC. Encoded protein: CASSPLGGSGANVLTF.